This TCR beta chain stems from a study of human T cells and chemical hapten exposure. Noted time point: pre-sensitization, week 0. The treatment: therapeutic diphenylcyclopropenone sensitization with weekly scalp DPC. The drawing of blood occurred before each patch test was applied. This clonotype was observed a few times. Each cDNA molecule in the library carried unique molecular identifiers. Using its own MiXCR run on the RACE reads, TCRdb lists one record per CDR3 protein. The table has roughly 100,000 distinct CDR3 sequences, around 12% seen once. This receptor was taken from a woman aged 45-59 years with alopecia areata. Some clones in this sample may be carry-over from other donors' samples. The specimen was whole blood, collected in connection with sensitization to the hapten diphenylcyclopropenone (DPC).

The CDR3 reads CASCRDLYNSPLHF. CDR3 in DNA: TGTGCCAGCTGCCGAGACCTCTATAATTCACCCCTCCACTTT. The gene calls are TRBV12-3 or TRBV12-4 and TRBJ1-6; D gene ambiguous. Trimming stripped 8 bases from V and 3 bases from J, with 11 bases between. This CDR3 contains 14 residues.